The sequence of this T cell receptor (beta chain) was determined in a study of blood T cell repertoires in COVID-19. Looking at the study overall: Some COVID-19 samples were acute and others convalescent; all came from the United States, Italy and Spain.

Recruited during active infection, patients (from Seattle) were subsequently followed longitudinally. Authors' data handling: Estimates of nucleated cell counts were drawn from the amplification of reference gene primers. Repertoires were generated with immunoSEQ multiplex PCR, while TCRdb's copy carries only in-frame clones and drops some. V and J calls and clone size are those listed in that table; D and trimming were worked out from the DNA. The sample lists 200,000 to 250,000 clones, around 83% occurring once. There are a few counts of this clone. The germline V gene has CDR1 MGHDK and CDR2 SYGVNS. V gave up 8 bases and J gave up 5 bases; unmatched junction bases: 1. The CDR3 totals 12 residues.

The sample consisted of peripheral blood. The TCR sequence derives from a woman aged 80 or over with COVID-19, enrolled during active disease. The chain uses TRBV25-1 and TRBJ2-1; 9 nucleotides match TRBD2. In DNA form, the CDR3 reads TGTGCCAGCCTAGCGGGAAACAATGAGCAGTTCTTC. It encodes CASLAGNNEQFF.